Included here is one TCR beta chain sequence, with context. Its specificity is unknown. This sample is drawn from a study of T cell responses to AZD1222 COVID-19 vaccine. Profiling relied on immunoSEQ multiplex PCR, and the TCRdb table lists in-frame clones only, not all of them. The data contain more than 110,000 clones, 70% to 90% of them seen just once; the ten biggest clones take up roughly 3.8%. Regarding the study as a whole: A reported finding is that nearly half of spike-specific TCRs target unmutated variant regions. Following two doses of AZD1222, Spike-specific TCR breadth and depth rose. Females outnumbered males among donors, who were mostly white British; clonal diversity was possibly underestimated.

Germline values: CDR1 WSHSY, CDR2 SAAADI. V was clipped by 1 base and J by 6 bases; unmatched bases: 8. The CDR3 totals 15 residues. The source material was peripheral blood, sampled on day 0 of AZD1222 vaccination. The receptor was derived from an adult in good health. This chain joins TRBV10-2 and TRBJ1-2, with 7 positions matching TRBD1. CDR3 sequence: CASSEWDSSLDGYTF. The CDR3 DNA reads TGCGCCAGCAGTGAGTGGGACAGCTCCCTTGATGGCTACACCTTC.